The TCR beta chain described here comes from a study of Graves' ophthalmopathy and Graves' hyperthyroidism. The germline V gene encodes CDR1 MDHEN and CDR2 SYDVKM. CDR3 length: 12 residues. Between the trimmed V and J ends, which lost 7 bases and 3 bases, there was a span of 10 bases. The authors amplified TCR beta CDR3 regions from RNA transcripts. Investigators did first-round RT-PCR with HTBI primers, then second-round multiplex PCR. Using its own MiXCR run on the multiplex PCR reads, TCRdb lists one record per CDR3 protein. The table has a few hundred thousand distinct CDR3 sequences, roughly 15% seen once; the top ten hold around 12%. The study's findings and limits: Between ophthalmopathy and stable hyperthyroidism, a 13-signature model drew a separation with 87.88% sensitivity and roughly 78% specificity.

Notes on this clonotype: Its antigen is unidentified.

The sequencing input was peripheral blood. This chain uses TRBV28 with TRBJ2-7; D may be TRBD2 (5 bases). This receptor was identified in an adult man with Graves' ophthalmopathy. In DNA form, the CDR3 reads TGTGCCAGCAAGGACTTAAACTACGAGCAGTACTTC. Residues: CASKDLNYEQYF.